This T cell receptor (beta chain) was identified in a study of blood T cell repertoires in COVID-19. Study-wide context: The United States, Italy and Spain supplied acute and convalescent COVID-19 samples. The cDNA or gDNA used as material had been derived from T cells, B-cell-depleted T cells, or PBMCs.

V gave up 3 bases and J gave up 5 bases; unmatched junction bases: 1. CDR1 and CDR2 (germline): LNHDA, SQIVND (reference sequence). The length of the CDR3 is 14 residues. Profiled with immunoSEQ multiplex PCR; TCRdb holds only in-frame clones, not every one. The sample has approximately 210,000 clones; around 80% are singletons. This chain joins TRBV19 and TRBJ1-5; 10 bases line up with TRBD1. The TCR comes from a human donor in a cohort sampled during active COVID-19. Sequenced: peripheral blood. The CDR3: CASSMGQGYQPQHF. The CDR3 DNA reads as TGTGCCAGTAGTATGGGACAGGGGTATCAGCCCCAGCATTTT. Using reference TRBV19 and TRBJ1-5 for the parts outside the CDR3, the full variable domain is DGGITQSPKYLFRKEGQNVTLSCEQNLNHDAMYWYRQDPGQGLRLIYYSQIVNDFQKGDIAEGYSVSREKKESFPLTVTSAQKNPTAFYLCASSMGQGYQPQHFGDGTRLSIL.